This T cell receptor beta chain was retrieved from a study of shared clonotypes between healthy human individuals. Study-level information: Serving as donors were two women and three men, whose ages spanned 18 to 49. Study results and caveats: Roughly 4.6% of naive CD4 clonotypes were common to four donors. Collection of samples was limited to blood; tissue repertoires likely differ.

In its sample, this clone was seen once. As yet, its antigen is unknown. Per the original data handling: In the immunoSEQ data, sequences were junction-only and lacked quality scores, so filtering differed. TCRdb's copy holds only in-frame clones and misses some; the assay was immunoSEQ multiplex PCR. That table furnishes V, J and clone size, whereas the DNA furnished D and trimming. The sample records approximately 2,300,000 clones, approximately 90% being singletons. The V end lost 0 bases, the J end lost 7 bases, and 19 bases lay between the germline ends. The CDR3 contains 17 residues. The sequence was obtained from a man aged 18 to 30 in good health. Some clones in this sample may be carry-over from other donors' samples. V usage is TRBV23-1 and J usage is TRBJ1-5; D unresolved. TRBV23-1 is annotated as an ORF whose role is uncertain. Input material: naive CD4+ T cells from PBMCs. Specified subset: CD45RA+ positively selected. In DNA, the CDR3 is TGCGCCAGCAGTCAATCCCCCCCCGGCAGGCGCGGCCAGCCCCAGCATTTT. Translating gives CASSQSPPGRRGQPQHF.